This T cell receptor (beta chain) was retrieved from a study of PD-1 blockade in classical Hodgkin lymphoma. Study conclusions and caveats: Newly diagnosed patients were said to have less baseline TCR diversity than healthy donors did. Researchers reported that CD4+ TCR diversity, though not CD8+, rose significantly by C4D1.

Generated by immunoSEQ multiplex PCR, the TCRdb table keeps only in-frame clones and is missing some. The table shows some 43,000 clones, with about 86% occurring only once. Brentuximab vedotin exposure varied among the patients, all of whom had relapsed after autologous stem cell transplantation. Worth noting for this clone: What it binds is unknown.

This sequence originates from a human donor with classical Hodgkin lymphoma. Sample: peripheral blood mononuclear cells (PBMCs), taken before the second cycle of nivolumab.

CDR3 nucleotide sequence: TGTGCCAGCAGTTGGGACAGGGGTGGCACCGGGGAGCTGTTTTTT. It translates to CASSWDRGGTGELFF. The rearrangement uses TRBV27 and TRBJ2-2, with 10 nucleotides matching TRBD1. The CDR3 is made up of 15 amino acids. Germline V gene lookup returns CDR1 MNHEY and CDR2 SMNVEV (reference sequence). Trimming removed 4 bases from V and 4 bases from J; junction bases left unmatched: 3.